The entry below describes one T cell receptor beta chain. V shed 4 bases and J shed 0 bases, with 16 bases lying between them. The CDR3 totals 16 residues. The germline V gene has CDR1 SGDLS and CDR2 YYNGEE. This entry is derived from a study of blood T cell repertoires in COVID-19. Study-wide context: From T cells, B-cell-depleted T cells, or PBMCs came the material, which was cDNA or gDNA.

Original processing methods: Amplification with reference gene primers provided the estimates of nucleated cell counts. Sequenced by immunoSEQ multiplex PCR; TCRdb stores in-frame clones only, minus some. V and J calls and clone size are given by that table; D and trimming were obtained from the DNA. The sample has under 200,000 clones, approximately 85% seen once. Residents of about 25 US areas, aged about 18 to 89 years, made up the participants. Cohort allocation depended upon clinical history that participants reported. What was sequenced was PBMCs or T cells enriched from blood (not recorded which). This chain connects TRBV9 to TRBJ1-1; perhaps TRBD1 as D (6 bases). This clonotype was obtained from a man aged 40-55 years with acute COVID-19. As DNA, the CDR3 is TGTGCCAGCAGCTTATCCGGACAGCCCTTGAACACTGAAGCTTTCTTT. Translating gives CASSLSGQPLNTEAFF.